Presented here are 12 T cell receptor beta chains from one specimen sequenced in a study of control samples from healthy donors and cancer patients. Only in-frame clones appear in the TCRdb table, and some are missing; sequencing was by immunoSEQ multiplex PCR. The sample lists tens of thousands of clones, 91% seen once, with 15% to 19% in the top ten. The sequenced material came from blood. The receptors come from a man younger than 45 in good health.

The chain is built from TRBV27 and TRBJ1-6; possibly TRBD1 for D (5 bases). CDR3 length equals 13 residues. Per germline, CDR1 MNHEY and CDR2 SMNVEV (reference sequence). The V and J ends lost 6 bases and 14 bases respectively, with 17 bases between them. CDR3 bases: TGTGCCAGCAGCGGCGGGGCCAAAGCGACCCTCCACTTT. This encodes CASSGGAKATLHF.

The CDR3 DNA sequence: TGTGCCAGCAGCTACGGACGGGGACAGGGCGGCGAAAAACTGTTTTTT. Translated: CASSYGRGQGGEKLFF. This sequence joins TRBV6-7 and TRBJ1-4; the match to TRBD1 covers 9 bases. TRBV6-7 is an ORF, with its function uncertain. This CDR3 has 16 amino acids. The trim removed 6 bases at V and 8 bases at J, leaving 13 bases unmatched.

This chain links TRBV27 with TRBJ2-6, with D perhaps matching TRBD1 (6 bases). V was shortened by 5 bases and J by 0 bases, with 23 bases between the two germline ends. CDR1 is MNHEY and CDR2 is SMNVEV in the germline V gene (reference sequence). CDR3 length equals 20 residues. The CDR3 here is CASSANRLQGSNSGANVLTF. CDR3 sequence (DNA): TGTGCCAGCAGTGCCAACAGACTACAGGGTTCAAACTCTGGGGCCAACGTCCTGACTTTC.

The chain employs TRBV5-1 and TRBJ1-2; a weak D match, TRBD1 (6 bases). V lost 2 bases to trimming and J lost 0 bases, with 11 bases between them. The V gene's germline CDR1 is SGHRS and CDR2 YFSETQ. The length of the CDR3 is 15 residues. CDR3 nucleotides: TGCGCCAGCAGCTTTAAAGCAGGGGCTAACTATGGCTACACCTTC. Residues: CASSFKAGANYGYTF.

The chain is built from TRBV5-1 and TRBJ1-4, with D unresolved. Trimming stripped 5 bases from V and 7 bases from J, with 12 bases between. Germline V gene data show CDR1 as SGHRS and CDR2 as YFSETQ. This CDR3 comprises 13 residues. The CDR3 coding sequence is TGCGCCAGCAGTAGGGCGCCGGGTGAAAAACTGTTTTTT. Protein: CASSRAPGEKLFF.

The rearrangement links TRBV6-5 to TRBJ2-7; 7 bases line up with TRBD2. The CDR3 has 13 residues. Trimming at V came to 6 bases and at J to 5 bases, leaving 7 bases not matched to a gene. The germline V gene encodes CDR1 MNHEY and CDR2 SVGAGI. The CDR3 sequence: CASSGLGINEQYF. DNA of the CDR3: TGTGCCAGCAGCGGACTAGGAATAAACGAGCAGTACTTC.

The chain joins TRBV19 to TRBJ2-7, with 11 bases fitting TRBD2. With 4 bases clipped from V and 1 base from J, the junction kept 3 bases outside the gene matches. In germline, CDR1 is LNHDA, CDR2 SQIVND (reference sequence). The CDR3 sequence is 15 residues long. The CDR3 region is CASSTTSGISYEQYF. The CDR3 DNA reads TGTGCCAGTAGTACGACTAGCGGGATATCCTACGAGCAGTACTTC.

This clone has only a few counts. The chain combines TRBV6-1 with TRBJ2-1; the match to TRBD1 covers 7 bases. Germline V gene sequence: CDR1 MNHNS, CDR2 SASEGT. The CDR3 consists of 12 residues. J was trimmed by 16 bases and V by 1 base; bases with no gene match: 7. CDR3 region: CASSEVKRGLFF. The CDR3 bases are TGTGCCAGCAGTGAAGTGAAGAGGGGGCTTTTCTTC.

DNA of the CDR3: TGTGCCACCAGCATTCTCTATAATTCACCCCTCCACTTT. Protein product: CATSILYNSPLHF. The chain links TRBV15 to TRBJ1-6, with D hard to call. The CDR3 is made up of 13 amino acids. CDR1 LNHNV and CDR2 YYDKDF come from the germline V gene (reference sequence). The germline V and J ends were trimmed by 4 bases and 3 bases, with 4 bases remaining between them.

This sequence joins TRBV5-1 and TRBJ2-1, with TRBD2 as a possible D gene (5 bases). The V end lost 2 bases, the J end lost 7 bases, and 13 bases lay between the germline ends. The CDR3 extends over 14 amino acids. Germline CDR1 SGHRS, CDR2 YFSETQ. DNA for the CDR3: TGCGCCAGCAGCTTAGAACTAGTTTTGAATGAGCAGTTCTTC. It yields the protein CASSLELVLNEQFF.

In nucleotides, the CDR3 is TGTGCCAGCCTGGACGGCTTCTATGGCTACACCTTC. It specifies CASLDGFYGYTF. This sequence joins TRBV28 and TRBJ1-2, with D uncertain. Between the trimmed V and J ends, which lost 8 bases and 4 bases, there was a span of 11 bases. The germline CDR1 and CDR2 sequences are MDHEN and SYDVKM. The CDR3 is 12 residues long.

CDR3 in amino acids: CSVEGQSGVYGYTF. The CDR3, as DNA: TGCAGCGTTGAAGGACAGAGCGGCGTCTATGGCTACACCTTC. The rearrangement links TRBV29-1 to TRBJ1-2; possibly TRBD1 for D (5 bases). The germline gives CDR1 SQVTM, CDR2 ANQGSEA. The CDR3 loop spans 14 amino acids. V shed 1 base and J shed 4 bases, with 13 bases lying between them.